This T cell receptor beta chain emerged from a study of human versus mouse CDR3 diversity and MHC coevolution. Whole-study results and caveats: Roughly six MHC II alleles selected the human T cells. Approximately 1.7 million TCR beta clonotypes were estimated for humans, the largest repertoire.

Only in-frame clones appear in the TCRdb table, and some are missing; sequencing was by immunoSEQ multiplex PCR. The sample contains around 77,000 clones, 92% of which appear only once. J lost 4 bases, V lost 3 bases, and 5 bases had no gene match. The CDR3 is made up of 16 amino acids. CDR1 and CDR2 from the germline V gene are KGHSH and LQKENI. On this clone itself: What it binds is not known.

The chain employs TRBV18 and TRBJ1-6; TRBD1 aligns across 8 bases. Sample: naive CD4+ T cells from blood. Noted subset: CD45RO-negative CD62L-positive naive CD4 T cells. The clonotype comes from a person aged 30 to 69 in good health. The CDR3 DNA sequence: TGTGCCAGCTCACCTGGACAGGGAAGATATAATTCACCCCTCCACTTT. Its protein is CASSPGQGRYNSPLHF.